The following is a T cell receptor (beta chain) sequence with its context. Antigen specificity is unknown. Only in-frame clones appear in the TCRdb table, and some are missing; sequencing was by immunoSEQ multiplex PCR. The table includes about 2.1 million clones, approximately 94% detected once. CD8 cells classed as naive were CD45RO-negative and positively selected for CCR7, excluding terminally differentiated effector memory CD45RA+ cells. Germline values: CDR1 SEHNR, CDR2 FQNEAQ (reference sequence). The CDR3 totals 13 residues. Trimming at V came to 5 bases and at J to 8 bases, leaving 3 bases not matched to a gene. The data were obtained in a study of shared clonotypes between healthy human individuals. Findings and caveats of the study: Sampling used blood alone; tissue repertoires probably differ.

The rearrangement uses TRBV7-9 and TRBJ2-1; 10 positions agree with TRBD1. Sequenced sample: naive CD8+ T cells from PBMCs. This receptor was taken from a man aged 18 to 30 in good health. Some clones in this sample may be carry-over from other donors' samples. DNA of the CDR3: TGTGCCAGCAGCCGGGACAGGGGCGATGAGCAGTTCTTC. Translating it yields CASSRDRGDEQFF.